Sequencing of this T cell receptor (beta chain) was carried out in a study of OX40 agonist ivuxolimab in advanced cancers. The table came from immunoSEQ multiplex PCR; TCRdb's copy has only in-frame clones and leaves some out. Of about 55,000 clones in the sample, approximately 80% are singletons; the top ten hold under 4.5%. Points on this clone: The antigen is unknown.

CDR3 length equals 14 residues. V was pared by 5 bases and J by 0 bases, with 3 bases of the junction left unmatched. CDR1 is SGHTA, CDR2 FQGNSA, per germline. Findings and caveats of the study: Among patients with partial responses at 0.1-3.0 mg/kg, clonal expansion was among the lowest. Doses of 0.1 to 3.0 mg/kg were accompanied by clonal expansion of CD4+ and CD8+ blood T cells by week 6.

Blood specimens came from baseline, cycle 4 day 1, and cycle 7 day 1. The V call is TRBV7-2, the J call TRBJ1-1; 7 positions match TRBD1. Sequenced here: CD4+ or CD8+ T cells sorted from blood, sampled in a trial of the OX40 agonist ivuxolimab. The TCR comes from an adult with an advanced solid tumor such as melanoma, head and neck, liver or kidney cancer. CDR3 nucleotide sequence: TGTGCCAGCAGCCGAGACAGGGTGAACACTGAAGCTTTCTTT. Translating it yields CASSRDRVNTEAFF.